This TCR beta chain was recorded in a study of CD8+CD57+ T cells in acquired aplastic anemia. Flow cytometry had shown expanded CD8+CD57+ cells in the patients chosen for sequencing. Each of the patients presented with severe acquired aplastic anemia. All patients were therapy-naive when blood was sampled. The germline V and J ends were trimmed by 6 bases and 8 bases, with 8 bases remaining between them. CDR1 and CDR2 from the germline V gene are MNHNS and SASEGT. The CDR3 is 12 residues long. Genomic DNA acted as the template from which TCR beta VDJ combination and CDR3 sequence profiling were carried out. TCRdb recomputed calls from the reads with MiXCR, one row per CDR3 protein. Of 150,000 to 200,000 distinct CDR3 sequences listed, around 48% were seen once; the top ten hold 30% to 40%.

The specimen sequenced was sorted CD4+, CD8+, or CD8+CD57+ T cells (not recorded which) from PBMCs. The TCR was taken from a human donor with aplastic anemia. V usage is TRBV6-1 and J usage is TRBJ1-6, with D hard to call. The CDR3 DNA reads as TGTGCCAGCAGGGACGGTTATTCACCCCTCCACTTT. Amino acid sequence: CASRDGYSPLHF.